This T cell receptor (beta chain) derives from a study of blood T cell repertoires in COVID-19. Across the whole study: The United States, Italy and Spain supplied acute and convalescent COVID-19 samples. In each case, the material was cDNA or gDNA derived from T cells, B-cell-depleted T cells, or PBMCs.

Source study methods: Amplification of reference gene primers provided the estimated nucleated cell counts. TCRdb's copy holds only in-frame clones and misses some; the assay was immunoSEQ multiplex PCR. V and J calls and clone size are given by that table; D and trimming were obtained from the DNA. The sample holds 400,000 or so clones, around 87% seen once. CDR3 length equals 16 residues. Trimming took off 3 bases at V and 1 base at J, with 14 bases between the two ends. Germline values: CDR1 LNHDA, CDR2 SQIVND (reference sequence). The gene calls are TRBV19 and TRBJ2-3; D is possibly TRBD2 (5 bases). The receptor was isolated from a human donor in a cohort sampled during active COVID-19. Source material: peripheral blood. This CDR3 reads CASSIEASSGTDTQYF. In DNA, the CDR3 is TGTGCCAGTAGTATTGAGGCTAGCTCAGGCACAGATACGCAGTATTTT.